This T cell receptor (beta chain) was identified in a study of molecular identifiers for immune sequencing clone quantification. Broader study findings: Over 97% of effector molecules, yet under 1% of naive-cell molecules, were held by clones above 20 RNA copies.

Deletions cut 8 bases from V and 5 bases from J, with 12 bases between. CDR1 is MNHEY, CDR2 SVGAGI, per germline. CDR3 length: 12 amino acids. In this sample, this clonotype turned up many times. The antigen remains unidentified. Preparation of naive CD8 libraries involved roughly 19,000 to 1,100,000 sorted cells and 10%, 30% or 50% RNA. MiXCR was run by TCRdb on the PCR reads, yielding one entry per CDR3 protein. The sample lists 300,000 to 350,000 distinct CDR3 sequences; 20% to 25% were seen once. The receptor comes from a human donor in good health. Some libraries in this study had Jurkat cell RNA spiked in. Sequenced sample: naive CD8+ T cells from blood, with Jurkat cell RNA spiked in. Subset: FACS-sorted CD8+CD4-CCR7+CD45RA+ naive T cells. The chain links TRBV6-5 to TRBJ1-1, with D unclear. The DNA for the CDR3 is TGTGCCAGCCAGGCGGGTGCAACTGAAGCTTTCTTT. It yields the protein CASQAGATEAFF.